The clone carrying this T cell receptor beta chain was counted at least ten times. The data were taken from a study of shared clonotypes between healthy human individuals. Repertoires were generated with immunoSEQ multiplex PCR, while TCRdb's copy carries only in-frame clones and drops some. This table holds around 1.1 million clones, about 80% found once. Per germline, CDR1 SGHKS and CDR2 YYEKEE (reference sequence). The CDR3 is 13 amino acids. The ends were cut back, 6 bases at V and 3 bases at J, with 12 bases in the middle. Sequencing input: memory CD4+ T cells from PBMCs. This sample's subset: CD45RA-negative fraction. V gene TRBV5-5 combines with J gene TRBJ1-1, with unresolved D. This clonotype was obtained from a man between 18 and 35 years old in good health. Some clones in this sample may be carry-over from other donors' samples. CDR3 in DNA: TGTGCCAGCACCCGGACCGAGTACACTGAAGCTTTCTTT. Encoded protein: CASTRTEYTEAFF.